This T cell receptor (beta chain) was sequenced for a study of blood T cell repertoires in COVID-19. Study context: COVID-19 samples collected from the United States, Italy and Spain covered acute and convalescent phases. T cells, B-cell-depleted T cells, or PBMCs supplied cDNA or gDNA.

The authors' processing: From reference gene primer amplification, estimates of nucleated cell counts were derived. Profiling relied on immunoSEQ multiplex PCR, and the TCRdb table lists in-frame clones only, not all of them. V and J calls and clone size are copied from that table; D and trimming were computed from the DNA. The sample comprises around 250,000 clones, approximately 86% of which are singletons, and 0.65% to 0.8% rests with the top ten. V lost 4 bases and J lost 8, with 9 bases in between. CDR3 size: 12 residues. CDR1 and CDR2 (germline): LGHDT, YNNKEL (reference sequence). The sequencing input was peripheral blood. The rearrangement joins TRBV3-1 (or the pseudogene TRBV3-2) to TRBJ2-1; TRBD2 is a possible D gene (6 bases). The sequence derives from a human donor in a cohort sampled during active COVID-19. CDR3 amino acids: CASSPQRDEQFF. CDR3 nucleotides: TGTGCCAGCAGCCCTCAGCGGGATGAGCAGTTCTTC.